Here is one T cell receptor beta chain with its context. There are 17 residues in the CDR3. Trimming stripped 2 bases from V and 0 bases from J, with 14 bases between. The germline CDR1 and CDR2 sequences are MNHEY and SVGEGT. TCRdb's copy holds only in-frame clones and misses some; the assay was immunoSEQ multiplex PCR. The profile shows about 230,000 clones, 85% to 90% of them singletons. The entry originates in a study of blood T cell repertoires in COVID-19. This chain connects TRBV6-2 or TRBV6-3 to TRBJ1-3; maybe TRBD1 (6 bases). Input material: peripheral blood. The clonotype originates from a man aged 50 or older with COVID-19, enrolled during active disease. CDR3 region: CASSYIAGQSSGNTIYF. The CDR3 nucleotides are TGTGCCAGCAGTTACATCGCTGGACAGAGCTCTGGAAACACCATATATTTT.